Listed here are 5 T cell receptor beta chains from one sample, sequenced in a study of T-cell reconstitution after alpha-beta-depleted transplantation in children. Molecular barcoding with unique molecular identifiers was used for the TCRbeta library. Each CDR3 protein is one row after TCRdb ran MiXCR on the PCR reads. The sample lists a few hundred thousand distinct CDR3 sequences; 13% were seen once. The source was PBMCs, collected from the stem cell graft. These TCRs come from a human donor who donated a stem cell graft to a child with Fanconi anemia.

The chain carries TRBV11-2 and TRBJ2-5; D unclear. V was trimmed by 3 bases and J by 5 bases, leaving 7 bases between them. This CDR3 has 12 residues. In germline, CDR1 is SGHAT, CDR2 FQNNGV. In DNA form, the CDR3 reads TGTGCCAGCAGCTTTATTCGGGAGACCCAGTACTTC. The encoded protein is CASSFIRETQYF.

This clonotype occurred a few times. The chain recombines TRBV20-1 with TRBJ1-2; D not resolved. The V gene lost 6 bases and the J gene lost 4 bases, with 15 bases spanning the gap. CDR1 and CDR2 from the germline V gene are DFQATT and SNEGSKA (reference sequence). CDR3 length: 13 amino acids. As DNA, the CDR3 is TGCAGTGCCAGCCTCAGGACTACCTATGGCTACACCTTC. It translates to CSASLRTTYGYTF.

The CDR3 reads CASSLLEGGNQPQHF. Written as DNA, the CDR3 is TGTGCCAGCAGCCTATTGGAGGGGGGCAATCAGCCCCAGCATTTT. The rearrangement links TRBV5-6 to TRBJ1-5; D possibly corresponds to TRBD1 (6 bases). Germline V gene lookup returns CDR1 SGHDT and CDR2 YYEEEE. V was cut by 4 bases and J by 2 bases, with 13 bases left in between. The CDR3 loop spans 15 amino acids.

Only a few counts were recorded for this clonotype. This chain joins TRBV5-5 and TRBJ2-1; 8 bases are a match to TRBD1. The V gene's germline CDR1 is SGHKS and CDR2 YYEKEE (reference sequence). There are 15 residues in the CDR3. Trimming removed 3 bases from V and 3 bases from J; junction bases left unmatched: 5. This chain's CDR3 is CASSYTGGVYNEQFF. The CDR3, as DNA: TGTGCCAGCAGCTATACAGGGGGTGTCTACAATGAGCAGTTCTTC.

The rearrangement joins TRBV10-3 to TRBJ2-1, with a weak D call TRBD1 (6 bases). This CDR3 comprises 14 residues. Germline V CDR1 and CDR2: ENHRY, SYGVKD. The V and J ends lost 4 bases and 10 bases respectively, with 17 bases between them. CDR3 coding DNA: TGTGCCATCAGTGGAACAGGGTCTACATGGGAGCAGTTCTTC. Its protein product is CAISGTGSTWEQFF.